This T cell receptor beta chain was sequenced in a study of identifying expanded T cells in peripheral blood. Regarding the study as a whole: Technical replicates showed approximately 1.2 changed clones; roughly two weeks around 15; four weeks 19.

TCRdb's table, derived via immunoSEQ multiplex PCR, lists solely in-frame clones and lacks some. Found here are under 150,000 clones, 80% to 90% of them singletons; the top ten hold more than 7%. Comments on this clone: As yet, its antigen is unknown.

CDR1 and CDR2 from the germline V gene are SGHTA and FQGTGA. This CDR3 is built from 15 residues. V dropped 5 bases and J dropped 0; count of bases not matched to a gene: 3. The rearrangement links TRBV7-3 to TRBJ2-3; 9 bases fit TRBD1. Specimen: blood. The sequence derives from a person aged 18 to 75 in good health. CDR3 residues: CASSGGTGSTDTQYF. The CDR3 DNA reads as TGTGCCAGCAGCGGCGGGACAGGGAGCACAGATACGCAGTATTTT.